The following is a T cell receptor beta chain sequence with its context. As yet, its antigen is unknown. This specimen comes from a study of cytomegalovirus exposure and HLA in healthy donors. The donors formed part of the roughly 120-subject validation cohort, distinct from the roughly 630-subject first cohort. The CDR3 has 15 amino acids. Losses at the gene ends were 3 bases for V and 4 bases for J; bases not matched to a gene: 5. The germline V gene encodes CDR1 KGHSH and CDR2 LQKENI. The study's findings and limits: One later analysis, an examination of the 100 to 150 validation repertoires, found that first-cohort TCR clusters tended to co-occur in them. The listing of about 150 TCR beta chains classed them as cytomegalovirus-associated.

Sequencing used immunoSEQ multiplex PCR; TCRdb keeps in-frame clones, though not all of them. Of 150,000 to 200,000 clones in the sample, 84% were seen once. The chain has TRBV18 and TRBJ2-2, with 7 bases lining up with TRBD2. The sequence was obtained from a man aged 18-30 years in good health and CMV-seropositive. Material for sequencing was PBMCs. The CDR3 loop reads CASSPGGRATGELFF. The CDR3 nucleotides read TGTGCCAGCTCACCTGGAGGGAGGGCCACCGGGGAGCTGTTTTTT. Full variable domain (rest looked up from reference TRBV18 and TRBJ2-2): NAGVMQNPRHLVRRRGQEARLRCSPMKGHSHVYWYRQLPEEGLKFMVYLQKENIIDESGMPKERFSAEFPKEGPSILRIQQVVRGDSAAYFCASSPGGRATGELFFGEGSRLTVL.